The next 3 T cell receptor beta chains were all read from a single sample in a study of human T cells and chemical hapten exposure. Described time point: patch test 2, 6 weeks after DPC sensitization. Described treatment: therapeutic diphenylcyclopropenone sensitization with weekly scalp DPC. TCRdb reprocessed the RACE reads via MiXCR and lists one record per CDR3 protein. The table records 110,000 or so distinct CDR3 sequences, about a tenth of them present only once. The material sequenced was whole blood, taken in connection with sensitization to the hapten diphenylcyclopropenone (DPC). Receptors originate from a woman aged 40 to 50 with alopecia areata. Some clones in this sample may be carry-over from other donors' samples.

This clonotype was observed a few times. The CDR3 bases are TGTGCCAGCAGCCATACTTGGACGCGGGGGGCCTCCCCCTCCTACAATGAGCAGTTCTTC. Its translation is CASSHTWTRGASPSYNEQFF. The chain uses TRBV7-9 and TRBJ2-1, with 8 bases aligning to TRBD2. CDR1 and CDR2 (germline): SEHNR, FQNEAQ (reference sequence). V shed 5 bases, J shed 0 bases, and the junction held 18 bases outside the gene matches. The CDR3 is 20 amino acids.

This clonotype was seen only a few times. V gene TRBV30 combines with J gene TRBJ1-6; D remains unclear. V was shortened by 0 bases and J by 10 bases, with 13 bases between the two germline ends. Per the germline V gene, CDR1 is GTSNPN and CDR2 is SVGIG (reference sequence). The CDR3 is made up of 14 amino acids. The CDR3 DNA sequence: TGTGCCTGGAGTGTACCCCCAGCGGAATCACCCCTCCACTTT. It translates to CAWSVPPAESPLHF.

This clonotype was picked up many times. The V and J genes are TRBV7-8 and TRBJ2-1; 7 positions agree with TRBD1. Trimming removed 2 bases from V and 6 bases from J; junction bases left unmatched: 13. Germline-derived CDR1 and CDR2 are SGHVS and FQNEAQ. The length of the CDR3 is 17 residues. CDR3 in DNA: TGTGCCAGCAGCTTACGGCAGGGGGACAAGTACTTCAATGAGCAGTTCTTC. As protein: CASSLRQGDKYFNEQFF.